This is a list of T cell receptor beta chains from one sample in a study of T cells in Graves' hyperthyroidism and ophthalmopathy. MiXCR was run by TCRdb on the multiplex PCR reads, yielding one entry per CDR3 protein. The sample yields around 540,000 distinct CDR3 sequences, about 16% seen once. The sample comprised blood. These receptor sequences come from a woman in her twenties or thirties with Graves' ophthalmopathy. CDR3s include the opening cysteine and the closing phenylalanine or tryptophan. Fields, in order: D gene, J gene, clone size, V gene, CDR3 DNA, CDR3 protein. The D gene is left open where the match is weak. Size is stated for part of the rows, as once, few or many counts, or as a class when the clone is expanded.

NA TRBJ2-5 many TRBV20-1 TGCAGTGCTAGTAGGGCCCAGAGGGCCCAGTACTTC CSASRAQRAQYF
TRBD2 TRBJ2-1 few TRBV28 TGTGCCAGCAGTTTCCCCGGACTAGCGGGAGTGAGAAATGAGCAGTTCTTC CASSFPGLAGVRNEQFF
NA TRBJ2-7 NA TRBV14 TGTGCCAGCAGCACAATGGGCACAGGACTCTGCGAGCAGTACTTC CASSTMGTGLCEQYF
TRBD2 TRBJ2-5 NA TRBV7-9 TGTGCCAGCAGCTTAGAATGGACTAGCGGGAGATCGGGCGAGACCCAGTACTTC CASSLEWTSGRSGETQYF
NA TRBJ2-4 few TRBV20-1 TGCAGTGCTATTGGAGAACTAGCCAAAAACATTCAGTACTTC CSAIGELAKNIQYF
TRBD2 TRBJ2-2 many TRBV30 TGTGCCTGGAGCTCTAGCGGATACACCGGGGAGCTGTTTTTT CAWSSSGYTGELFF
NA TRBJ1-1 many TRBV18 TGTGCCAGCTCCCCCGAACCGCCTGAAGCTTTCTTT CASSPEPPEAFF
NA TRBJ1-2 many TRBV30 TGTGCCGTTGAAGGGCAGTCCTATGGCTACACCTTC CAVEGQSYGYTF
TRBD1 TRBJ2-4 many TRBV4-1 TGCGCCAGCAGCCAAGATGGGGACAGGGGGCTGGTGACCAAAAACATTCAGTACTTC CASSQDGDRGLVTKNIQYF
NA TRBJ1-2 many TRBV18 TGTGCCAGCTCACCAACCGTTCCGGAACCCTATGGCTACACCTTC CASSPTVPEPYGYTF
TRBD2 TRBJ2-1 few TRBV7-2 TGTGCCAGCAGCTTAGCGGCTAGCGGGAGGGCCAATGAGCAGTTCTTC CASSLAASGRANEQFF
TRBD2 TRBJ2-3 NA TRBV4-2 TGTGCCAGCAGCCAAGCGGTACTAGCGGGGGCGGATACGCAGTATTTT CASSQAVLAGADTQYF
TRBD2 TRBJ2-1 many TRBV29-1 TGCAGCGTATATTTTAGCGGGAAGACCTACAATGAGCAGTTCTTC CSVYFSGKTYNEQFF
TRBD1 TRBJ2-7 many TRBV20-1 TGCAGTGCTAAGGCACAGGGGCCCTACGAGCAGTACTTC CSAKAQGPYEQYF
NA TRBJ2-2 few TRBV25-1 TGTGCCAGCAGTCCGAGGGCAGGGAAGGTCACCGGGGAGCTGTTTTTT CASSPRAGKVTGELFF
NA TRBJ1-6 NA TRBV9 TGTGCCAGCAGCGGACAGGAGGGAAAAAATTCACCCCTCCACTTT CASSGQEGKNSPLHF
TRBD2 TRBJ2-7 NA TRBV5-4 TGTGCCAGCAGCTTGGCCGTCGCTAGCGGGATGGCCTACGAGCAGTACTTC CASSLAVASGMAYEQYF
NA TRBJ2-6 few TRBV5-1 TGCGCCAGTACTCCAGGAAGCTCTGGGGCCAACGTCCTGACTTTC CASTPGSSGANVLTF
NA TRBJ1-1 many TRBV5-1 TGCGCCAGCAGCTTGAGCCGGACACTGAACACTGAAGCTTTCTTT CASSLSRTLNTEAFF
TRBD1 TRBJ1-6 few TRBV10-3 TGTGCCATCAGTGAACGGGACAGAAATTCACCCCTCCACTTT CAISERDRNSPLHF
TRBD2 TRBJ2-7 NA TRBV6-1 TGTGCCAGTACCCGGGGGGGTAGCCCGAGAGTGGAGCAGTACTTC CASTRGGSPRVEQYF
NA TRBJ2-2 many TRBV9 TGTGCCAGCAGCCAACCCCGGTTGGGGGTAGGCGGCACCGGGGAGCTGTTTTTT CASSQPRLGVGGTGELFF
TRBD1 TRBJ2-7 many TRBV6-2/TRBV6-3 TGTGCCAGCACTCCCTGGACAGGGGAGGACGAGCAGTACTTC CASTPWTGEDEQYF
NA TRBJ2-7 many TRBV4-1 TGCGCCAGCAGCCAAGTAGCAGGGGCACCCTACGAGCAGTACTTC CASSQVAGAPYEQYF
NA TRBJ1-2 many TRBV12-3/TRBV12-4 TGTGCCAGCAGTTTGGACACCTCTAACTATGGCTACACCTTC CASSLDTSNYGYTF
NA TRBJ2-1 many TRBV7-2 TGTGCCAGCAGCTCAAGACAGGCTACCAATGAGCAGTTCTTC CASSSRQATNEQFF